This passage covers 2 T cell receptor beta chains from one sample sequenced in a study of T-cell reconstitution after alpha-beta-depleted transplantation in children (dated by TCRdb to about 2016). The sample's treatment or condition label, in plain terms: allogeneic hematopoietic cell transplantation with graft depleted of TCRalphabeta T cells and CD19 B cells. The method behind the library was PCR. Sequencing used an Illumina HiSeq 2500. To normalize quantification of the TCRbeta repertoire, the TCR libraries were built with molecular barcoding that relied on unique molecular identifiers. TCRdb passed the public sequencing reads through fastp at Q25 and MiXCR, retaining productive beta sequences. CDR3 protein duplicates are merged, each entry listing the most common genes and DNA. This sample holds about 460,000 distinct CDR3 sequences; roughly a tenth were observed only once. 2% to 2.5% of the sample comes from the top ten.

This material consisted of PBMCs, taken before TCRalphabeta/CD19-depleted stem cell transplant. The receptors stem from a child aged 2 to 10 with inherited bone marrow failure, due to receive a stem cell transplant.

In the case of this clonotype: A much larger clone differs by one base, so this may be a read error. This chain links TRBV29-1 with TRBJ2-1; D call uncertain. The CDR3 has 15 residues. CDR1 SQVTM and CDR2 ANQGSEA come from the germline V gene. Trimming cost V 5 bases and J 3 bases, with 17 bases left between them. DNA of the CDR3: TGCAGCGTTTCTTTTGGCAGGAGCTGCTACAATGAGCAGTTCTTC. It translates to CSVSFGRSCYNEQFF.

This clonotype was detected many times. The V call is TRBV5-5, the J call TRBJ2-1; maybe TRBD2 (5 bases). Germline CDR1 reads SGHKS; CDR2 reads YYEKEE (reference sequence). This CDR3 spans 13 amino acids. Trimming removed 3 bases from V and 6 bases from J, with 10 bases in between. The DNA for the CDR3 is TGTGCCAGCAGCTGGACCGCGGGCAATGAGCAGTTCTTC. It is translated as CASSWTAGNEQFF.